The subject of this entry is one T cell receptor beta chain. It has no known antigen specificity. Nothing much larger sits one base from this clone, and base qualities are not available. The data belong to a study of patients and donors after allogeneic stem cell transplantation (dated by TCRdb to about 2020). Library creation used RT-PCR. The sequencing machine was a NextSeq 550. TCRdb itself trimmed the public reads at Q25 with fastp, ran MiXCR and retained productive beta chains. Entries that share a CDR3 protein sequence are merged under the most common genes and DNA. For this sample the table gives roughly 960,000 distinct CDR3 sequences, of which approximately 19% were detected only once. The top ten clonotypes cover roughly 6% of the sample. CDR1 and CDR2 were assigned from the germline V gene as SGHTA and FQGNSA. Measured from the cysteine to the phenylalanine, the CDR3 is 13 residues long. The only DNA kept is the CDR3, 39 bases in frame from the first base. From V the trimming removes 2 bases and from J it removes 6 bases, while the gene matches leave 2 bases of the junction unaccounted for.

The V and J segments used are TRBV7-2 and TRBJ2-7, and 9 junction bases match TRBD2. This TCR derives from a human donor who was either an allogeneic HSCT recipient or a stem cell or donor lymphocyte infusion donor (not recorded which). It is not recorded whose cells these are; they may come from a transplant donor. The specimen was blood, either unsorted or a sorted T cell fraction (not recorded which). The CDR3 region has the sequence CASSLLAGFEQYF. Read as DNA, the sequence is TGTGCCAGCAGCTTACTAGCGGGGTTCGAGCAGTACTTC.